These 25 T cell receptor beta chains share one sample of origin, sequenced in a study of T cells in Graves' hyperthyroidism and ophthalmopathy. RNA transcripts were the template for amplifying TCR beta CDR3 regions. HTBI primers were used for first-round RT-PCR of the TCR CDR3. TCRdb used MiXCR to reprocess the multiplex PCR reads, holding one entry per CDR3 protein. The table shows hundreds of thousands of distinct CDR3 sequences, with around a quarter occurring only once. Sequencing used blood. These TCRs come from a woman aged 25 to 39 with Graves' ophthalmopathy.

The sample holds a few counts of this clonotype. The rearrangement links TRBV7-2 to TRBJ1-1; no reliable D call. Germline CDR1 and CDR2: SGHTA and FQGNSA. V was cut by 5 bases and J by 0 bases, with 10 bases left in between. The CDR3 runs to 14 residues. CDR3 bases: TGTGCCAGCAGCCCCGTATCGGTGAACACTGAAGCTTTCTTT. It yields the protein CASSPVSVNTEAFF.

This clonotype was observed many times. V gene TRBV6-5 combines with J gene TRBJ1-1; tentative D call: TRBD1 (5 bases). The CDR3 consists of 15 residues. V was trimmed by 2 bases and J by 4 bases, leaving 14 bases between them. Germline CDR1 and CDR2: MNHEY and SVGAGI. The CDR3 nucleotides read TGTGCCAGCAGTTACGGGGCCAGGGCGGCCACTGAAGCTTTCTTT. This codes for CASSYGARAATEAFF.

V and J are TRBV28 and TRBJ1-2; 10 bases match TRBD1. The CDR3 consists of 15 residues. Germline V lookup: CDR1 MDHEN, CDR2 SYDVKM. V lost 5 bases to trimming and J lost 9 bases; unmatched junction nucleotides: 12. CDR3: CASSPTTGGTESYTF. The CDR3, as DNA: TGTGCCAGCAGTCCTACGACAGGGGGCACTGAGAGCTACACCTTC.

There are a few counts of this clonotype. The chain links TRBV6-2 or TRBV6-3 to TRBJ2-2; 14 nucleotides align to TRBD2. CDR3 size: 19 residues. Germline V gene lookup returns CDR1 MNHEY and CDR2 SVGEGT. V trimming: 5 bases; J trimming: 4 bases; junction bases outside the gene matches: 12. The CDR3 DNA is TGTGCCAGCAGTCGGGGACTAGCGGGGGCCCGGGGGGGCACCGGGGAGCTGTTTTTT. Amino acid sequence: CASSRGLAGARGGTGELFF.

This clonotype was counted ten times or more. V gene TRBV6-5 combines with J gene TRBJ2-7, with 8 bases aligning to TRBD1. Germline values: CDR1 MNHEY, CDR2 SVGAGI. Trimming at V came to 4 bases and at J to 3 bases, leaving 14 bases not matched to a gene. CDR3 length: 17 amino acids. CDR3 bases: TGTGCCAGCAGTTCCCCCCCGGGTTCCAGGGGGCACTACGAGCAGTACTTC. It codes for CASSSPPGSRGHYEQYF.

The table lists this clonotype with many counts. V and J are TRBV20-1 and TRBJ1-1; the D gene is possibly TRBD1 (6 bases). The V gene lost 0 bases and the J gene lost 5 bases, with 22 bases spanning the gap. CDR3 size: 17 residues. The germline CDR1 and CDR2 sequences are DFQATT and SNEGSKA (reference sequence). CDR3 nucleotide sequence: TGCAGTGCTAGAGATTCTTCGGCCAAACAGGGAAGGACTGAAGCTTTCTTT. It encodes CSARDSSAKQGRTEAFF.

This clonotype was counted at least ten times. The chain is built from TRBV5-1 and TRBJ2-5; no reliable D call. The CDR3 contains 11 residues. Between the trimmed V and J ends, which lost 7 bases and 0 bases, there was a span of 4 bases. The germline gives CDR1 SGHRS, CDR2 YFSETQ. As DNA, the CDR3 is TGCGCCAGCGGGTACCAAGAGACCCAGTACTTC. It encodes CASGYQETQYF.

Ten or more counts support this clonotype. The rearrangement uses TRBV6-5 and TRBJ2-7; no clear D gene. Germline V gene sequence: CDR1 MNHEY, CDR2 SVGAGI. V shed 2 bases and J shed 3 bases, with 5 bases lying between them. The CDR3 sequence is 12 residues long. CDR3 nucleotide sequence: TGTGCCAGCAGTTACGAAGTCTACGAGCAGTACTTC. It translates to CASSYEVYEQYF.

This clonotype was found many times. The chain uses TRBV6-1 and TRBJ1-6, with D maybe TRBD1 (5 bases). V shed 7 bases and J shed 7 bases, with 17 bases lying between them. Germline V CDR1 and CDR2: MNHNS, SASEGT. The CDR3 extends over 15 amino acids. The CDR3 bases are TGTGCCAGCAACGCCCGGGCTGGGACGAATTCACCCCTCCACTTT. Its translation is CASNARAGTNSPLHF.

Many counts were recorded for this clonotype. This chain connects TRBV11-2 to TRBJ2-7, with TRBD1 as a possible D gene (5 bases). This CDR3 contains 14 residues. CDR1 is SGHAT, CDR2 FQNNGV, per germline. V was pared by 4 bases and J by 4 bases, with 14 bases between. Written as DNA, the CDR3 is TGTGCCAGCAGCTCCCGACAGATAAAATACGAGCAGTACTTC. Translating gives CASSSRQIKYEQYF.

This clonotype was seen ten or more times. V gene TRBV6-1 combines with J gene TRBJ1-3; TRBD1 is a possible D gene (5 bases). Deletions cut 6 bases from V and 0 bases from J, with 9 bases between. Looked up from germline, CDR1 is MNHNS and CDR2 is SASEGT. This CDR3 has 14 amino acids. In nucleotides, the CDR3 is TGTGCCAGCAGAGAGGGGAGCTCTGGAAACACCATATATTTT. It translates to CASREGSSGNTIYF.

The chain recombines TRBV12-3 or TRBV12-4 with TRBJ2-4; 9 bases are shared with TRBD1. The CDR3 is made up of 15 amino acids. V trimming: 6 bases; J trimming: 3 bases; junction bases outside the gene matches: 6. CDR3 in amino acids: CASRLGQGDKNIQYF. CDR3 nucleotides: TGTGCCAGCAGGCTGGGACAGGGTGACAAAAACATTCAGTACTTC.

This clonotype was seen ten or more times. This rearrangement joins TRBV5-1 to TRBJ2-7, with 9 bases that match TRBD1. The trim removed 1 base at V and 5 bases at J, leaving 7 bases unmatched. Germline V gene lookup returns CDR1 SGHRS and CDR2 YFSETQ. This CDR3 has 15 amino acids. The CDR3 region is CASSLKQGAGNEQYF. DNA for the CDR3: TGCGCCAGCAGCTTGAAACAGGGGGCTGGGAACGAGCAGTACTTC.

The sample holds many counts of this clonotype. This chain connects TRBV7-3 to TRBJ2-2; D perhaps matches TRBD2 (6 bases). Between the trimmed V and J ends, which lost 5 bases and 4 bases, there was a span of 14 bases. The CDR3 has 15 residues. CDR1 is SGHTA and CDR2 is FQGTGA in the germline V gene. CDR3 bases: TGTGCCAGCAGCCCCAACCCCGGGGGCACCGGGGAGCTGTTTTTT. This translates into CASSPNPGGTGELFF.

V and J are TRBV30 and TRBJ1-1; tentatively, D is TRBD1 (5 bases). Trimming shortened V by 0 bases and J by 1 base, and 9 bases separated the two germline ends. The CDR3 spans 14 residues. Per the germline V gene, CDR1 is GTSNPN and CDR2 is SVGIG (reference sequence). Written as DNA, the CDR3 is TGTGCCTGGAGTGTGGGGGTCTGGAACACTGAAGCTTTCTTT. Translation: CAWSVGVWNTEAFF.

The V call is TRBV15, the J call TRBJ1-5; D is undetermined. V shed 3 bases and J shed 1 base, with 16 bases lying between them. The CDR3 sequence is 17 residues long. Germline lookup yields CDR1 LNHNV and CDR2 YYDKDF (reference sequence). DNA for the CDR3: TGTGCCACCAGCAGTTACTCCTCCCCATCCAGCAATCAGCCCCAGCATTTT. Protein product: CATSSYSSPSSNQPQHF.

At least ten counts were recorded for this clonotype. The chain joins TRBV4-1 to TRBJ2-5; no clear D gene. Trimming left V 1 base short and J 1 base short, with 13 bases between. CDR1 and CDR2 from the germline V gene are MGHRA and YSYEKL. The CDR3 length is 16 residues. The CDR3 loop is CASSQGNSEFQETQYF. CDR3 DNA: TGCGCCAGCAGCCAAGGGAATTCAGAATTCCAAGAGACCCAGTACTTC.

CDR3: CASSELRWYGYTF. CDR3 DNA sequence: TGCGCCAGCAGTGAGTTGAGGTGGTATGGCTACACCTTC. The chain links TRBV10-2 to TRBJ1-2; no clear D gene. The V gene's germline CDR1 is WSHSY and CDR2 SAAADI. V lost 1 base and J 5 bases, leaving 8 bases between the germline ends. The CDR3 has 13 residues.

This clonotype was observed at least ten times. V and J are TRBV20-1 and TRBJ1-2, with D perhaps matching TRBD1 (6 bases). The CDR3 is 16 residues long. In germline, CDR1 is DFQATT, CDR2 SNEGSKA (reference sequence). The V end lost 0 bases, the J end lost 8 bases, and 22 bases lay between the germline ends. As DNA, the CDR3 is TGCAGTGCTAGAGATGGTCGGGCAGGGGATAGTTACGGCTACACCTTC. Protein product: CSARDGRAGDSYGYTF.

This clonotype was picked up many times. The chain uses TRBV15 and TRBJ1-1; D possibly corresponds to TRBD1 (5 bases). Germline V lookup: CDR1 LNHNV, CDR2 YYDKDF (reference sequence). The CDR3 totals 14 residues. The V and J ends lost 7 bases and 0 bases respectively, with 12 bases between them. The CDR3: CATMATVLNTEAFF. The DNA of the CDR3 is TGTGCCACCATGGCGACAGTCTTGAACACTGAAGCTTTCTTT.

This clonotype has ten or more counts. Here the CDR3 reads CATSREMLYRGIVAGDEQYF. The DNA for the CDR3 is TGTGCCACCAGCAGAGAAATGTTATACAGGGGTATCGTAGCCGGAGACGAGCAGTACTTC. J is TRBJ2-7 and V is TRBV15; TRBD1 aligns across 7 bases. V was clipped by 0 bases and J by 5 bases; unmatched bases: 22. The CDR3 has 20 residues. CDR1 LNHNV and CDR2 YYDKDF come from the germline V gene (reference sequence).

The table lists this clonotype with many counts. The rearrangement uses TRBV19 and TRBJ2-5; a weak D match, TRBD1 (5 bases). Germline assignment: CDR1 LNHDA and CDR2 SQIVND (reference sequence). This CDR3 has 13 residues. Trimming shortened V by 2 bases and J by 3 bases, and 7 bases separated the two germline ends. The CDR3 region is CASSITGKETQYF. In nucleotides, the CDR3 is TGTGCCAGTAGTATAACAGGAAAAGAGACCCAGTACTTC.

The CDR3, as DNA: TGTGCCAGCAGTTTGGACGGGACTAGGACTGGAGAGACCCAGTACTTC. It is translated as CASSLDGTRTGETQYF. V is TRBV7-3 and J is TRBJ2-5; TRBD2 aligns across 8 bases. Trimming cost V 6 bases and J 4 bases; bases outside gene matches: 13. Germline loops: CDR1 SGHTA, CDR2 FQGTGA. This CDR3 has 16 residues.

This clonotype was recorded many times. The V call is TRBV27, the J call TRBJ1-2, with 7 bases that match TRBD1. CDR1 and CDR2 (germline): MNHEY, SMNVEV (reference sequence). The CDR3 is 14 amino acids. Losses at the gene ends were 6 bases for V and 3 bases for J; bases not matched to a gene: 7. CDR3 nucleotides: TGTGCCAGCAGAGGCAGGGGGGTTGACTATGGCTACACCTTC. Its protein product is CASRGRGVDYGYTF.

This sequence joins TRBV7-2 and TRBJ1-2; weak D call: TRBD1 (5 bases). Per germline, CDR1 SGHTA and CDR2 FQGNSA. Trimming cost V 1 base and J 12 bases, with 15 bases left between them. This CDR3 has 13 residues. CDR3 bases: TGTGCCAGCAGCTTAGGGGGACTGCTCTTTCACACCTTC. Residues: CASSLGGLLFHTF.